This is a list of T cell receptor beta chains from one sample in a study of T cells in Graves' hyperthyroidism and ophthalmopathy. From the multiplex PCR reads, TCRdb called clonotypes with MiXCR, one entry per CDR3 protein. This sample carries 700,000 to 950,000 distinct CDR3 sequences, just over 35% of them seen once, and the ten largest clones take roughly 31%. Material: blood. These receptors were obtained from a middle-aged woman with Graves' hyperthyroidism. Each CDR3 is given without its conserved first and last residue. D genes are given only for firm matches. Clone size is stated in some rows and not others, as once, few, many or a class when expanded.

V gene	D gene	J gene	clone size	CDR3 protein
TRBV29-1	.	TRBJ1-3	once	SVGEGSPNSGDTIY
TRBV2	TRBD1	TRBJ1-6	.	ASSDHGTGALH
TRBV7-8	.	TRBJ2-5	.	ASSLARGQVREETQY
TRBV2	TRBD1	TRBJ1-2	many	ANSGQGADYGYT
TRBV19	.	TRBJ1-5	.	ASYGSQPQH
TRBV15	.	TRBJ2-7	.	ATSREGSSYEQY
TRBV12-5	TRBD1	TRBJ1-3	.	ASGSPPRGDTIY
TRBV12-3/TRBV12-4	.	TRBJ2-7	few	ASSLGSFYEQY
TRBV9	.	TRBJ1-5	many	ASSAHQPQH
TRBV20-1	.	TRBJ1-1	.	SARDVTGTYSMNTEAF
TRBV7-9	TRBD2	TRBJ2-3	.	ASSFGGSTDTQY
TRBV10-3	TRBD1	TRBJ1-2	many	AISSVTGDYGYT
TRBV9	.	TRBJ1-6	.	ASSVDQGNSPLH
TRBV15	.	TRBJ1-2	many	ATSRDRSNYGYT
TRBV7-2	.	TRBJ1-3	.	ASTSGGPGNTIY
TRBV10-2	.	TRBJ2-2	many	ASSEPGQTGELF
TRBV6-5	TRBD1	TRBJ1-2	few	ASSYLFLGDSGYT
TRBV11-3	.	TRBJ2-2	.	ASSHPRLGKNTGELF
TRBV10-3	.	TRBJ1-6	many	ATIQGPVTNSPLH
TRBV4-3	TRBD2	TRBJ2-7	.	ASSQVAGVGNEQY
TRBV29-1	TRBD1	TRBJ1-2	.	SSHRDRDGYT
TRBV7-9	.	TRBJ1-1	.	ASNFGGDTEAF
TRBV10-3	TRBD1	TRBJ2-6	.	ATARTGGAAGANVLT